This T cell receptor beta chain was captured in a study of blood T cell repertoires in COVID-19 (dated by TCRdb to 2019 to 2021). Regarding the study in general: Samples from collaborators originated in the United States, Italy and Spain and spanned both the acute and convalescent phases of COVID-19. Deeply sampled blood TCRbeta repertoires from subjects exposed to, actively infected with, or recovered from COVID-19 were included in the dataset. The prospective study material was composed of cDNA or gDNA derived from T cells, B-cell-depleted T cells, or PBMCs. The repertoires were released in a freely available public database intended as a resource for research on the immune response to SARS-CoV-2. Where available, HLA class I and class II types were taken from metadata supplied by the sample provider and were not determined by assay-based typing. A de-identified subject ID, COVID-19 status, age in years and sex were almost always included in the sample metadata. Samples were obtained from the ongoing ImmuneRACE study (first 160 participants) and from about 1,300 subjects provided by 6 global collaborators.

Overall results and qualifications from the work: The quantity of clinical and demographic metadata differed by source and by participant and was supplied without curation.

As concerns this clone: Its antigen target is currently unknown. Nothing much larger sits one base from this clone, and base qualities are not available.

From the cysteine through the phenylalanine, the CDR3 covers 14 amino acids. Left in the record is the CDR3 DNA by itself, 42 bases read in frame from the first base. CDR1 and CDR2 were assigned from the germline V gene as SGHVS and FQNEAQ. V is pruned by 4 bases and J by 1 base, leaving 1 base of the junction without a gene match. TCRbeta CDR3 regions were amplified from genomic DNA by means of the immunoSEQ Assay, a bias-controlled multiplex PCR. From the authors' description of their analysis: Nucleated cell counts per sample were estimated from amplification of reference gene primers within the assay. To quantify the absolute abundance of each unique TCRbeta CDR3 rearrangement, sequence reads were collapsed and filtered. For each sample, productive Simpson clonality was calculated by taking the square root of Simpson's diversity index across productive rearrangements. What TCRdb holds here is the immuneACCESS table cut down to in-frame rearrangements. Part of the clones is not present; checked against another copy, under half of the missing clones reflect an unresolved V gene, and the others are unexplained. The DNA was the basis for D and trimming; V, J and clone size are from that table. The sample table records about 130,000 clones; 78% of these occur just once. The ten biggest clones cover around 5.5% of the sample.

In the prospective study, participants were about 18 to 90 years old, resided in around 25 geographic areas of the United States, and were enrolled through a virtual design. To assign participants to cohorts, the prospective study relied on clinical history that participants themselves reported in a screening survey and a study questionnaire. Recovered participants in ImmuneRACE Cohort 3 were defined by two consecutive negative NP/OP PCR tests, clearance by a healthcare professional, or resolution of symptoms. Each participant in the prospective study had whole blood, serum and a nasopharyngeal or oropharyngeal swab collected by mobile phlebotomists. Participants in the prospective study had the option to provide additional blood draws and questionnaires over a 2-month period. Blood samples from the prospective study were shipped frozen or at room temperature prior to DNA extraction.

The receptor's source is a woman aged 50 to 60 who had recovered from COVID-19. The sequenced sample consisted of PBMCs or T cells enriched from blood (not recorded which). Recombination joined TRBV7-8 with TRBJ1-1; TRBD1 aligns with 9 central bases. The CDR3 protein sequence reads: CASSWDRENTEAFF. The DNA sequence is TGTGCCAGCAGCTGGGACAGGGAGAACACTGAAGCTTTCTTT.